This T cell receptor (beta chain) was identified in a study of CD8+ T cells in alopecia areata. Study results and caveats: Among patients, TCR sharing was less clear than in mice, a difference possibly due in part to HLA diversity in the patient population.

To note about this clone: Antigen specificity is unknown.

Investigators isolated RNA and reverse transcribed it into cDNA to act as the sequencing template. Clones were read by immunoSEQ multiplex PCR, and TCRdb kept only the in-frame ones, dropping some. The table shows 89,000 or so clones, with just over 50% occurring only once. This TCR was sampled from a human donor with alopecia areata. Sequenced input: NKG2D-high CD8+ T cells sorted from blood.

DNA for the CDR3: TGTGCCAGCCTACCGACTAGCGGCACGGGAGAGCAGTACTTC. Its protein product is CASLPTSGTGEQYF. The chain carries TRBV2 and TRBJ2-7; the match to TRBD2 covers 9 bases. With V trimmed by 8 bases and J by 7 bases, 12 bases remained unmatched. Germline CDR1 reads SNHLY; CDR2 reads FYNNEI. The CDR3 is 14 amino acids.